A single sample gave rise to the 11 T cell receptor beta chains below, sequenced in a study of shared clonotypes between healthy human individuals. Repertoires were generated with immunoSEQ multiplex PCR, while TCRdb's copy carries only in-frame clones and drops some. The repertoire consists of fewer than 850,000 clones, with around 72% occurring once and the leading ten covering around 2%. Sequences were obtained from memory CD4+ T cells sorted from blood. The subset was: CD45RA-negative fraction. The source is a woman in her twenties or thirties in good health.

CDR3 amino acids: CASTALALGSGQYF. The CDR3 DNA follows: TGTGCCAGCACTGCCCTAGCTCTGGGGAGTGGGCAGTACTTC. The genes are TRBV2 and TRBJ2-7; TRBD2 might be the D (5 bases). Germline CDR1 and CDR2: SNHLY and FYNNEI. The ends were cut back, 7 bases at V and 9 bases at J, with 22 bases in the middle. The CDR3 extends over 14 amino acids.

The chain combines TRBV11-3 with TRBJ2-3, with unresolved D. The germline V gene encodes CDR1 SGHNT and CDR2 YENEEA. V was clipped by 5 bases and J by 0 bases, with 9 bases between them. The CDR3 extends over 14 amino acids. In DNA, the CDR3 is TGTGCCAGCAGCGTATATCTCAGCACAGATACGCAGTATTTT. This codes for CASSVYLSTDTQYF.

The rearrangement links TRBV7-9 to TRBJ2-7, with 8 bases lining up with TRBD1. CDR3 length: 17 amino acids. The V gene's germline CDR1 is SEHNR and CDR2 FQNEAQ (reference sequence). Germline trimming cut 1 base from V and 6 bases from J; bases unmatched to any gene: 14. In nucleotides, the CDR3 is TGTGCCAGCAGCTTAGACACAGGGGTCAGGGGGCGCCGCGAGCAGTACTTC. This gives the protein CASSLDTGVRGRREQYF.

The V and J genes are TRBV11-2 and TRBJ1-3; D might be TRBD1 (5 bases). This CDR3 has 15 residues. Trimming left V 4 bases short and J 0 bases short, with 10 bases between. Germline CDR1 is SGHAT and CDR2 is FQNNGV. For the CDR3, the DNA is TGTGCCAGCAGCTCTACAGGCGACTCTGGAAACACCATATATTTT. It encodes CASSSTGDSGNTIYF.

This clone is a singleton in its sample. The chain employs TRBV19 and TRBJ1-1; TRBD1 aligns across 7 bases. The J segment lost 0 bases and the V segment lost 7 bases, leaving 5 bases of the junction unmatched. This CDR3 has 14 amino acids. Germline CDR1 LNHDA, CDR2 SQIVND (reference sequence). DNA of the CDR3: TGTGCCAGTACCCCCGGACAGGTGAACACTGAAGCTTTCTTT. Amino acid sequence: CASTPGQVNTEAFF.

This clone showed up just a few times. The chain is built from TRBV11-3 and TRBJ2-5; D unresolved. The V gene's germline CDR1 is SGHNT and CDR2 YENEEA. V lost 5 bases to trimming and J lost 5 bases, with 15 bases between them. CDR3 length: 14 amino acids. The CDR3 nucleotides are TGTGCCAGCAGCCCGAGGCGATGGGGTGAGACCCAGTACTTC. This encodes CASSPRRWGETQYF.

V and J are TRBV7-2 and TRBJ2-3, with D unresolved. This CDR3 contains 13 residues. Between the trimmed V and J ends, which lost 6 bases and 5 bases, there was a span of 12 bases. Germline CDR1 reads SGHTA; CDR2 reads FQGNSA. The CDR3 sequence is CASRQLNLDTQYF. CDR3 nucleotide sequence: TGTGCCAGCAGGCAACTCAACCTAGATACGCAGTATTTT.

CDR3 nucleotides: TGCAGCCCAAGATTGGGGGGCACCTCGGGTGAGCAGTTCTTC. Translated: CSPRLGGTSGEQFF. The gene calls are TRBV29-1 and TRBJ2-1; TRBD1 or TRBD2 may be the D gene (6 bases each). CDR1 is SQVTM, CDR2 ANQGSEA, per germline. V was trimmed by 8 bases and J by 9 bases, leaving 23 bases between them. The CDR3 contains 14 residues.

The chain joins TRBV4-2 to TRBJ2-2; perhaps TRBD2 as D (5 bases). CDR1 and CDR2 (germline): LGHNA, YNFKEQ. V lost 1 base, J lost 5 bases, and 11 bases lay in between. The CDR3 consists of 15 residues. This CDR3 is CASSQVGVFTGELFF. CDR3 sequence (DNA): TGTGCCAGCAGCCAAGTGGGAGTTTTTACCGGGGAGCTGTTTTTT.

The chain recombines TRBV28 with TRBJ1-5; D may be TRBD1 (5 bases). The germline CDR1 and CDR2 sequences are MDHEN and SYDVKM. The CDR3 is made up of 15 amino acids. Trimming took off 2 bases at V and 2 bases at J, with 10 bases between the two ends. The DNA for the CDR3 is TGTGCCAGCAGTTTAAATGGAGGGGGCAATCAGCCCCAGCATTTT. The encoded protein is CASSLNGGGNQPQHF.

This clone came up once. The chain has TRBV25-1 and TRBJ2-4; 8 nucleotides agree with TRBD1. CDR1 and CDR2 (germline): MGHDK, SYGVNS. The length of the CDR3 is 14 residues. Unmatched junction bases numbered 6, after V lost 5 bases and J lost 6 bases. This chain's CDR3 is CASSTGQGGNIQYF. The DNA of the CDR3 is TGTGCCAGCAGTACCGGACAGGGAGGAAACATTCAGTACTTC.